The clone carrying this T cell receptor beta chain was seen a handful of times. Its specificity is not known. TCRdb recomputed calls from the 5' RACE reads with MiXCR, one row per CDR3 protein. Of around 62,000 distinct CDR3 sequences listed, about a quarter are singletons. Per the germline V gene, CDR1 is SGHVS and CDR2 is FQNEAQ. Trimming took 4 bases from V and 0 from J, leaving 7 bases between them. CDR3 length: 14 amino acids. This entry comes from a study of T-cell memory formation after mild COVID-19. Study-wide results and caveats: Pre-infection memory already had some responding clones, implying cross-reactive memory joined. CD4/CD8 balance held among clones contracting day 15 to 85, and later expanders leaned CD4+.

Sequencing was done on a sample of PBMCs or a T cell subset sorted from them (not recorded which). The sequence derives from a man younger than 35 who had mild COVID-19 (a few samples of this study predate the infection). Cell type and time point are not known. The chain employs TRBV7-8 and TRBJ2-1; D gene uncertain. The CDR3 region has the DNA TGTGCCAGCAGCTCGGCTAGCTCCTACAATGAGCAGTTCTTC. Translation: CASSSASSYNEQFF. The full variable domain, completed using reference TRBV7-8 and TRBJ2-1, is GAGVSQSPRYKVAKRGQDVALRCDPISGHVSLFWYQQALGQGPEFLTYFQNEAQLDKSGLPSDRFFAERPEGSVSTLKIQRTQQEDSAVYLCASSSASSYNEQFFGPGTRLTVL.